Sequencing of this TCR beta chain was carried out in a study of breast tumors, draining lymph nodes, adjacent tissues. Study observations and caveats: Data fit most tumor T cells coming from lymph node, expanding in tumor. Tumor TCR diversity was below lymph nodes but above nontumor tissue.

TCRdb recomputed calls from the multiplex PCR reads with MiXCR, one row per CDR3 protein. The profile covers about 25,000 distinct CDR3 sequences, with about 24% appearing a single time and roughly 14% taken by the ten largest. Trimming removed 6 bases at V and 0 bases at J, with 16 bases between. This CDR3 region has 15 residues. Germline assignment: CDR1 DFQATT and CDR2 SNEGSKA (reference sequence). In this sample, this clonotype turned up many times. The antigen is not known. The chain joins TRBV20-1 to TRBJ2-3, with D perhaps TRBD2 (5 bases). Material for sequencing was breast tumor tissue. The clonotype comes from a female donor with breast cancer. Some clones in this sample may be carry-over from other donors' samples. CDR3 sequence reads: CSAPGPPGSTDTQYF. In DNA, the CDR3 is TGCAGTGCCCCCGGTCCCCCGGGAAGCACAGATACGCAGTATTTT.